A selection of T cell receptor beta chains follows, all from one sample in a study of shared clonotypes between healthy human individuals. Some clones are missing from TCRdb's copy, which holds only in-frame ones; the method was immunoSEQ multiplex PCR. The repertoire consists of about 600,000 clones, with roughly 79% occurring once and the leading ten covering about 12%. The sequenced sample consisted of PBMCs. The receptors stem from a woman in her 40s in good health. Some clones in this sample may be carry-over from other donors' samples. Each CDR3 is given with its conserved first and last residue. A D gene is named only where the DNA matches it firmly. Some rows mark clone size as missing; the rest say once, few, many or name a class of expanded clone.

>TRBV2|.|.|TRBJ1-1
CASNRVSVAFF
>TRBV10-3|.|.|TRBJ2-3
CAISEWAVDTQYF
>TRBV5-1|.|.|TRBJ2-7
CASRFSYEQYF
>TRBV7-9|TRBD2|.|TRBJ2-4
CASSLKRLAGGSDIQYF
>TRBV30|TRBD1|.|TRBJ1-5
CAWTPRGGGGNQPQHF
>TRBV5-6|.|.|TRBJ2-5
CASSHNRAYQETQYF
>TRBV28|.|once|TRBJ2-7
CASSSHAQGSKPYEQYF
>TRBV5-4|.|.|TRBJ1-3
CASSLGGRGSSGNTIYF
>TRBV9|.|.|TRBJ2-3
CASTRRGGPTDTQYF
>TRBV11-2|.|.|TRBJ2-1
CASSLGRRGPNEQFF
>TRBV19|.|.|TRBJ2-5
CASSVSGHLQETQYF
>TRBV7-2|.|.|TRBJ1-2
CASSLAGGGGAYGYTF
>TRBV28|.|.|TRBJ1-5
CASSPPGTFDPQHF
>TRBV6-6|.|.|TRBJ1-2
CASRQGANYGYTF
>TRBV18|.|few|TRBJ2-2
CASSPPTGGLFF
>TRBV28|.|.|TRBJ1-3
CASSLLQALGNTIYF
>TRBV27|.|.|TRBJ2-7
CASSIQPASYEQYF
>TRBV18|.|few|TRBJ1-4
CASSPQGQGFEKLFF
>TRBV19|.|.|TRBJ2-1
CATTSQYWGEQFF
>TRBV2|.|.|TRBJ1-5
CASREEFNQPQHF
>TRBV7-9|.|.|TRBJ2-5
CASSLASGGPQETQYF
>TRBV7-2|.|few|TRBJ1-3
CASSLGAFGNTIYF
>TRBV5-1|.|few|TRBJ2-6
CASSLAGGANVLTF
>TRBV6-1|.|once|TRBJ2-1
CASSFETSYNEQFF
>TRBV18|.|.|TRBJ2-7
CASSPGVLDPALGEQYF
>TRBV15|TRBD2|.|TRBJ2-2
CATAGGGRATGELFF
>TRBV6-1|.|.|TRBJ2-5
CASSRAEQETQYF
>TRBV21-1|.|.|TRBJ2-7
CASSMRLAGGPFAAEQYF
>TRBV7-2|TRBD1|.|TRBJ1-1
CASSNYRGRNTEAFF
>TRBV11-1|.|.|TRBJ2-3
CASSPLGLSGLGTDTQYF
>TRBV11-1|.|.|TRBJ1-2
CASSPLGARGYTF
>TRBV20-1|TRBD1|once|TRBJ2-7
CSARTGREQYF
>TRBV5-6|.|.|TRBJ2-5
CASSLGRRAQYF